Below, 27 T cell receptor beta chains from the same sample are listed, as sequenced in a study of blood T cell repertoires in COVID-19. Measured with immunoSEQ multiplex PCR; TCRdb has only the in-frame clones, and not every one. The sample has roughly 360,000 clones; roughly 90% are singletons. Sample: PBMCs or T cells enriched from blood (not recorded which). Every receptor here comes from a woman aged 25-40 years with acute COVID-19.

The chain couples TRBV9 to TRBJ1-4; D may be TRBD1 (6 bases). This CDR3 contains 14 residues. Germline values: CDR1 SGDLS, CDR2 YYNGEE. V lost 2 bases, J lost 7 bases, and 12 bases lay in between. The CDR3 loop is CASSVSQGGEKLFF. DNA for the CDR3: TGTGCCAGCAGCGTCTCACAGGGTGGTGAAAAACTGTTTTTT.

The CDR3 sequence is CASSQPRGQSANEQFF. CDR3 coding DNA: TGTGCCAGCAGCCAGCCCAGGGGACAGTCCGCGAATGAGCAGTTCTTC. V is TRBV3-1 (or the pseudogene TRBV3-2) and J is TRBJ2-1; 7 nucleotides match TRBD1. This CDR3 is 16 amino acids long. Germline V gene data show CDR1 as LGHDT and CDR2 as YNNKEL (reference sequence). V was pared by 3 bases and J by 7 bases, with 12 bases of the junction left unmatched.

This chain uses TRBV7-8 with TRBJ2-3; tentatively, D is TRBD2 (6 bases). CDR1 is SGHVS, CDR2 FQNEAQ, per germline. V lost 4 bases and J 2 bases, leaving 16 bases between the germline ends. CDR3 size: 16 residues. CDR3 bases: TGTGCCAGCAGCTCCCGTGGGCGGGGTGACACAGATACGCAGTATTTT. Translation gives CASSSRGRGDTDTQYF.

The rearrangement uses TRBV7-9 and TRBJ2-7, with D tentatively TRBD1 (5 bases). V gave up 1 base and J gave up 2 bases, with 12 bases separating them. This CDR3 spans 15 amino acids. Germline V gene lookup returns CDR1 SEHNR and CDR2 FQNEAQ (reference sequence). The CDR3 sequence: CASSLGGAGAYEQYF. As DNA, the CDR3 is TGTGCCAGCAGCTTAGGTGGGGCAGGAGCCTACGAGCAGTACTTC.

The J gene is TRBJ1-4, the V gene TRBV2, with TRBD1 as a possible D gene (5 bases). The CDR3 contains 14 residues. Germline V lookup: CDR1 SNHLY, CDR2 FYNNEI. Trimming took off 4 bases at V and 7 bases at J, with 13 bases between the two ends. The CDR3 DNA reads as TGTGCCAGCAGTGGGTGGGTCGGGGGTGAAAAACTGTTTTTT. Encoded protein: CASSGWVGGEKLFF.

The chain uses TRBV9 and TRBJ1-3; D possibly corresponds to TRBD1 (5 bases). The CDR3 runs 16 residues. The V gene lost 3 bases and the J gene lost 3 bases, with 16 bases spanning the gap. The V gene's germline CDR1 is SGDLS and CDR2 YYNGEE. This chain's CDR3 is CASSAKPRQLGNTIYF. The CDR3 DNA reads TGTGCCAGCAGCGCAAAACCCCGACAGCTTGGAAACACCATATATTTT.

V is TRBV19 and J is TRBJ2-7; 7 bases are shared with TRBD2. This CDR3 comprises 14 residues. The trim removed 4 bases at V and 3 bases at J, leaving 6 bases unmatched. Germline V CDR1 and CDR2: LNHDA, SQIVND (reference sequence). CDR3 bases: TGTGCCAGTAGTAGGGAGGGACCCTACTACGAGCAGTACTTC. Its translation is CASSREGPYYEQYF.

This clone was seen once. The chain recombines TRBV4-2 with TRBJ2-1, with a tentative D call TRBD2 (5 bases). V dropped 3 bases and J dropped 0 bases, with 15 bases sitting between them. Germline V gene lookup returns CDR1 LGHNA and CDR2 YNFKEQ. The CDR3 runs 17 residues. CDR3 bases: TGTGCCAGCAGCCAGTACGGACTCTTCAGCTCCTACAATGAGCAGTTCTTC. This translates into CASSQYGLFSSYNEQFF.

This chain links TRBV11-2 with TRBJ1-6; 9 bases are a match to TRBD1. The CDR3 is 15 residues long. CDR1 SGHAT and CDR2 FQNNGV come from the germline V gene. V was clipped by 5 bases and J by 10 bases; unmatched bases: 9. The CDR3 bases are TGTGCCAGCAGCGTCTCCGGGACAGGGAAATCACCCCTCCACTTT. Protein sequence: CASSVSGTGKSPLHF.

This clone was counted once. The gene calls are TRBV19 and TRBJ1-5, with D tentatively TRBD1 (5 bases). The germline V gene encodes CDR1 LNHDA and CDR2 SQIVND (reference sequence). V was clipped by 10 bases and J by 4 bases, with 23 bases between them. The CDR3 totals 16 residues. The CDR3 DNA sequence: TGTGCCACCGTCCCCCGGGGGAACTTTGGGAATCAGCCCCAGCATTTT. It is translated as CATVPRGNFGNQPQHF. Filled out from reference TRBV19 and TRBJ1-5, the complete variable domain reads DGGITQSPKYLFRKEGQNVTLSCEQNLNHDAMYWYRQDPGQGLRLIYYSQIVNDFQKGDIAEGYSVSREKKESFPLTVTSAQKNPTAFYLCATVPRGNFGNQPQHFGDGTRLSIL.

In regard to this clone: Relative to the germline gene, one junction end is altered; a read error may explain this. The chain recombines TRBV3-1 (or the pseudogene TRBV3-2) with TRBJ2-4; possibly TRBD1 for D (6 bases). CDR1 is LGHDT, CDR2 YNNKEL, per germline (reference sequence). The CDR3 loop spans 13 amino acids. Written as DNA, the CDR3 is TGTGCCAGCAGCCAAGATGCCCACAGGGCTCATCACTTC. Translation gives CASSQDAHRAHHF.

This clone was detected only a few times. The chain is built from TRBV30 and TRBJ1-3; a possible D gene is TRBD1 (6 bases). Per the germline V gene, CDR1 is GTSNPN and CDR2 is SVGIG (reference sequence). The CDR3 has 14 amino acids. Trimming cost V 7 bases and J 4 bases, with 17 bases left between them. The CDR3 here is CASKSRGAGNTIYF. For the CDR3, the DNA is TGTGCCTCAAAATCCAGGGGAGCGGGAAACACCATATATTTT.

V gene TRBV5-6 combines with J gene TRBJ1-6; D is perhaps TRBD1 (5 bases). Trimming removed 2 bases from V and 7 bases from J, with 16 bases in between. Germline V gives CDR1 SGHDT, CDR2 YYEEEE. This CDR3 comprises 16 residues. As DNA, the CDR3 is TGTGCCAGCAGCTTCCGGGGGATCGAAGGGAATTCACCCCTCCACTTT. Amino acid sequence: CASSFRGIEGNSPLHF.

This clone was detected ten times or more. The chain uses TRBV6-5 and TRBJ1-6, with D possibly TRBD1 on 5 matching bases. CDR1 and CDR2 from the germline V gene are MNHEY and SVGAGI. Trimming stripped 0 bases from V and 8 bases from J, with 11 bases between. The CDR3 is 15 amino acids. The CDR3 DNA reads TGTGCCAGCAGTTACTCGAGTCAGGGCCATTCACCCCTCCACTTT. It encodes CASSYSSQGHSPLHF.

This chain connects TRBV2 to TRBJ2-6; 13 positions match TRBD2. Unmatched junction bases numbered 12, after V lost 4 bases and J lost 0 bases. This CDR3 has 21 residues. Germline CDR1 SNHLY, CDR2 FYNNEI. CDR3 loop: CASSGPRLAGGPSSGANVLTF. The CDR3 bases are TGTGCCAGCAGTGGACCAAGACTAGCGGGGGGCCCAAGCTCTGGGGCCAACGTCCTGACTTTC.

The CDR3 DNA reads as TGCGCCAGCAGTTTCACGGGGGGGAGCTCCTACAATGAGCAGTTCTTC. Translated, it gives CASSFTGGSSYNEQFF. This chain links TRBV5-1 with TRBJ2-1, with 8 bases identical to TRBD2. Trimming removed 5 bases from V and 0 bases from J; junction bases left unmatched: 7. Germline CDR1 is SGHRS and CDR2 is YFSETQ. The length of the CDR3 is 16 residues. The full variable domain, rest sourced from reference TRBV5-1 and TRBJ2-1, is KAGVTQTPRYLIKTRGQQVTLSCSPISGHRSVSWYQQTPGQGLQFLFEYFSETQRNKGNFPGRFSGRQFSNSRSEMNVSTLELGDSALYLCASSFTGGSSYNEQFFGPGTRLTVL.

This clone was seen a single time. The rearrangement uses TRBV10-1 and TRBJ2-7; 7 bases fit TRBD1. V was pared by 5 bases and J by 0 bases, with 4 bases of the junction left unmatched. The germline CDR1 and CDR2 sequences are WNHNN and SYGVQD (reference sequence). The length of the CDR3 is 14 residues. Here the CDR3 DNA reads TGCGCCAGCAGTCGGGACAGTGTCTCCTACGAGCAGTACTTC. Its translation: CASSRDSVSYEQYF.

The chain links TRBV9 to TRBJ2-5; D is perhaps TRBD2 (6 bases). Germline lookup yields CDR1 SGDLS and CDR2 YYNGEE. Trimming cost V 4 bases and J 4 bases, with 14 bases left between them. The CDR3 spans 14 residues. Here the CDR3 DNA reads TGTGCCAGCAGCTCCCGACTAGGTAGAGAGACCCAGTACTTC. It yields the protein CASSSRLGRETQYF.

This chain links TRBV21-1 with TRBJ1-1; no DNA check was done on the table's D call, TRBD1. TRBV21-1 is listed as a pseudogene. The CDR3 is 15 residues long. In DNA, the CDR3 is TGTGCCAGCAGCTCGCGAAAGAAGGGGGACACTGAAGCTTTCTTT. Its translation: CASSSRKKGDTEAFF.

This chain joins TRBV2 and TRBJ1-1, with TRBD1 matching over 9 bases. This CDR3 comprises 12 residues. Germline trimming cut 7 bases from V and 6 bases from J; bases unmatched to any gene: 3. Germline CDR1 and CDR2: SNHLY and FYNNEI. The DNA for the CDR3 is TGTGCCAGCAATGGGGACAGGGCTGAAGCTTTCTTT. The encoded protein is CASNGDRAEAFF.

The V and J genes are TRBV20-1 and TRBJ2-2; 12 bases agree with TRBD2. CDR1 and CDR2 (germline): DFQATT, SNEGSKA (reference sequence). The trim removed 3 bases at V and 6 bases at J, leaving 8 bases unmatched. The CDR3 has 16 amino acids. The CDR3 is CSASSSGGAVPGELFF. The CDR3 bases are TGCAGTGCTAGTTCTAGCGGGGGGGCCGTCCCCGGGGAGCTGTTTTTT.

In its sample, this clone was seen once. The chain employs TRBV18 and TRBJ1-5; D remains unclear. This CDR3 has 15 amino acids. CDR1 KGHSH and CDR2 LQKENI come from the germline V gene. Deletions cut 1 base from V and 3 bases from J, with 10 bases between. This chain's CDR3 is CASSPRGEANQPQHF. The CDR3 DNA sequence: TGTGCCAGCTCACCACGAGGTGAGGCCAATCAGCCCCAGCATTTT.

The chain recombines TRBV7-3 with TRBJ2-1; TRBD1 is a possible D gene (5 bases). The germline V and J ends were trimmed by 5 bases and 2 bases, with 16 bases remaining between them. Germline V lookup: CDR1 SGHTA, CDR2 FQGTGA. This CDR3 has 16 residues. CDR3 loop: CASSPRRTSPYNEQFF. The CDR3 DNA reads as TGTGCCAGCAGCCCACGCCGGACATCCCCCTACAATGAGCAGTTCTTC.

J is TRBJ2-1 and V is TRBV7-9; D remains ambiguous. The germline V gene has CDR1 SEHNR and CDR2 FQNEAQ (reference sequence). The ends were cut back, 2 bases at V and 4 bases at J, with 6 bases in the middle. The CDR3 consists of 13 residues. The CDR3 sequence is CASSLSNYNEQFF. The CDR3 nucleotides read TGTGCCAGCAGCTTATCAAATTACAATGAGCAGTTCTTC.

This sequence joins TRBV5-1 and TRBJ2-1; 8 bases agree with TRBD2. From germline, CDR1 is SGHRS and CDR2 YFSETQ. Trimming removed 2 bases from V and 0 bases from J; junction bases left unmatched: 1. The CDR3 covers 15 residues. For the CDR3, the DNA is TGCGCCAGCAGCTTCGGGACTAGCTCCTACAATGAGCAGTTCTTC. It is translated as CASSFGTSSYNEQFF. Supplemented by reference TRBV5-1 and TRBJ2-1, the full variable domain reads KAGVTQTPRYLIKTRGQQVTLSCSPISGHRSVSWYQQTPGQGLQFLFEYFSETQRNKGNFPGRFSGRQFSNSRSEMNVSTLELGDSALYLCASSFGTSSYNEQFFGPGTRLTVL.

The J gene is TRBJ1-4, the V gene TRBV19; D is ambiguous. The germline V and J ends were trimmed by 7 bases and 7 bases, with 16 bases remaining between them. There are 14 residues in the CDR3. Germline V gene data show CDR1 as LNHDA and CDR2 as SQIVND (reference sequence). CDR3 sequence: CASMRPGSGEKLFF. The CDR3 nucleotides are TGTGCCAGTATGAGGCCCGGCTCTGGTGAAAAACTGTTTTTT.

This chain uses TRBV19 with TRBJ2-2; TRBD1 is a possible D gene (6 bases). The germline V gene has CDR1 LNHDA and CDR2 SQIVND (reference sequence). This CDR3 is built from 16 residues. V gave up 5 bases and J gave up 4 bases, with 17 bases separating them. CDR3: CASSSIRDTSTGELFF. The CDR3 coding sequence is TGTGCCAGTAGTTCCATCCGGGACACTAGCACCGGGGAGCTGTTTTTT. The variable domain in full, completed from reference TRBV19 and TRBJ2-2, reads DGGITQSPKYLFRKEGQNVTLSCEQNLNHDAMYWYRQDPGQGLRLIYYSQIVNDFQKGDIAEGYSVSREKKESFPLTVTSAQKNPTAFYLCASSSIRDTSTGELFFGEGSRLTVL.